A selection of T cell receptor beta chains follows, all from one sample in a study of CD8+CD57+ T cells in acquired aplastic anemia. TCRdb ran MiXCR on the reads and lists one entry per CDR3 protein. The sample includes around 430,000 distinct CDR3 sequences, less than 35% seen only once; the top ten take less than 0.85%. Sequenced material: sorted CD4+, CD8+, or CD8+CD57+ T cells (not recorded which) from PBMCs. The receptors shown here come from a human donor with aplastic anemia. CDR3s include the opening cysteine and the closing phenylalanine or tryptophan. Each record gives: D gene, clone size, V gene, J gene, CDR3 DNA, CDR3 protein. D genes are given only for firm matches. Clone sizes are given selectively: once, few, many, or a class where the clone is expanded.

D gene: NA; clone size: once; V gene: TRBV10-2; J gene: TRBJ2-3; CDR3 DNA: TGCGCCAGCAGTGGAACAGCAGGCGATACGCAGTATTTT; CDR3 protein: CASSGTAGDTQYF
D gene: NA; clone size: NA; V gene: TRBV12-5; J gene: TRBJ2-5; CDR3 DNA: TGTGCTAGTGGCATCAGGACTCTAGAGACCCAGTACTTC; CDR3 protein: CASGIRTLETQYF
D gene: NA; clone size: many; V gene: TRBV5-1; J gene: TRBJ2-7; CDR3 DNA: TGCGCCAGCAGCTTGGTTGGTCATCGAGTGTTCTACGAGCAGTACTTC; CDR3 protein: CASSLVGHRVFYEQYF
D gene: TRBD2; clone size: few; V gene: TRBV20-1; J gene: TRBJ2-7; CDR3 DNA: TGCAGTGCTAGAAACCCGGCGGGGGGACCCTACGAGCAGTACTTC; CDR3 protein: CSARNPAGGPYEQYF
D gene: TRBD1; clone size: many; V gene: TRBV10-1; J gene: TRBJ2-2; CDR3 DNA: TGCGCCAGAACCTACAGGGGGCGCACCGGGGAGCTGTTTTTT; CDR3 protein: CARTYRGRTGELFF
D gene: NA; clone size: NA; V gene: TRBV5-1; J gene: TRBJ2-3; CDR3 DNA: TGCGCCAGCAGCTTACTCCAGAACACAGATACGCAGTATTTT; CDR3 protein: CASSLLQNTDTQYF
D gene: NA; clone size: few; V gene: TRBV12-5; J gene: TRBJ2-1; CDR3 DNA: TGTGCTAGTCGCCAAAATGGTGAGCAGTTCTTC; CDR3 protein: CASRQNGEQFF
D gene: NA; clone size: NA; V gene: TRBV5-1; J gene: TRBJ1-1; CDR3 DNA: TGCGCCAGCAGCTCCCCTGGGTCCGTTGAAGCTTTCTTT; CDR3 protein: CASSSPGSVEAFF
D gene: TRBD2; clone size: NA; V gene: TRBV5-1; J gene: TRBJ2-5; CDR3 DNA: TGCGCCAGCAGCTTGCAACTAGCGGGGGAGACCCAGTACTTC; CDR3 protein: CASSLQLAGETQYF
D gene: TRBD1; clone size: many; V gene: TRBV20-1; J gene: TRBJ1-6; CDR3 DNA: TGCAGTGCTCCAACGGACAGGGGTGGTTCACCCCTCCACTTT; CDR3 protein: CSAPTDRGGSPLHF
D gene: NA; clone size: NA; V gene: TRBV12-3/TRBV12-4; J gene: TRBJ2-1; CDR3 DNA: TGTGCCAGCAACCTCGGAGGTTACAATGAGCAGTTCTTC; CDR3 protein: CASNLGGYNEQFF
D gene: NA; clone size: NA; V gene: TRBV19; J gene: TRBJ1-2; CDR3 DNA: TGTGCCAGTAGTAACGAGGGGGGCTACACCTTC; CDR3 protein: CASSNEGGYTF
D gene: NA; clone size: NA; V gene: TRBV19; J gene: TRBJ2-3; CDR3 DNA: TGTGCCAGTAGTACCGTAGGGGCTGGTACGCAGTATTTT; CDR3 protein: CASSTVGAGTQYF
D gene: NA; clone size: NA; V gene: TRBV29-1; J gene: TRBJ2-1; CDR3 DNA: TGCAGCGTTGAACGGGGATACAATGAGCAGTTCTTC; CDR3 protein: CSVERGYNEQFF
D gene: NA; clone size: NA; V gene: TRBV25-1; J gene: TRBJ1-5; CDR3 DNA: TGTGCCAGCAGCTTGGCTTTTGAGGGGCCGGGCCAGCCCCAGCATTTT; CDR3 protein: CASSLAFEGPGQPQHF
D gene: NA; clone size: NA; V gene: TRBV28; J gene: TRBJ1-5; CDR3 DNA: TGTGCCAGCACCACTGACAGGCCCAATCAGCCCCAGCATTTT; CDR3 protein: CASTTDRPNQPQHF
D gene: TRBD2; clone size: NA; V gene: TRBV24-1; J gene: TRBJ2-7; CDR3 DNA: TGTGCCACCAGTGACACTGGCGGGGGCTCCTACGAGCAGTACTTC; CDR3 protein: CATSDTGGGSYEQYF
D gene: NA; clone size: NA; V gene: TRBV24-1; J gene: TRBJ1-2; CDR3 DNA: TGTGCCACCAGTCGGGAAATAGGTGGCTACACCTTC; CDR3 protein: CATSREIGGYTF
D gene: TRBD1; clone size: NA; V gene: TRBV6-1; J gene: TRBJ1-6; CDR3 DNA: TGTGCCAGCAGTGAACCCGGACAGGGTAAAGTTTTTTCACCCCTCCACTTT; CDR3 protein: CASSEPGQGKVFSPLHF
D gene: NA; clone size: few; V gene: TRBV9; J gene: TRBJ1-1; CDR3 DNA: TGTGCCAGCAGCGTAACGACAGGAAACACTGAAGCTTTCTTT; CDR3 protein: CASSVTTGNTEAFF
D gene: TRBD1; clone size: NA; V gene: TRBV30; J gene: TRBJ1-6; CDR3 DNA: TGTGCCTGGAGGACAGGGGCGAATTCACCCCTCCACTTT; CDR3 protein: CAWRTGANSPLHF
D gene: NA; clone size: few; V gene: TRBV6-1; J gene: TRBJ1-6; CDR3 DNA: TGTGCCAGCAGCCCCCTTGTTACAGGTGCGAATTCACCCCTCCACTTT; CDR3 protein: CASSPLVTGANSPLHF
D gene: TRBD1; clone size: NA; V gene: TRBV20-1; J gene: TRBJ1-5; CDR3 DNA: TGCAGTGCTAGGGTTGGGACAGGGCACAATCAGCCCCAGCATTTT; CDR3 protein: CSARVGTGHNQPQHF
D gene: TRBD1; clone size: few; V gene: TRBV6-1; J gene: TRBJ1-5; CDR3 DNA: TGTGCCAGCAGAGCACTCGGACAGGGGAACAATCAGCCCCAGCATTTT; CDR3 protein: CASRALGQGNNQPQHF
D gene: NA; clone size: NA; V gene: TRBV12-3/TRBV12-4; J gene: TRBJ2-5; CDR3 DNA: TGTGCCAGCAGACTCGACAGCGGAGAGACCCAGTACTTC; CDR3 protein: CASRLDSGETQYF
D gene: TRBD1; clone size: few; V gene: TRBV11-2; J gene: TRBJ1-5; CDR3 DNA: TGTGCCAGCAGCTTAGGTCAGGGGGGCGGGACCCAGCATTTT; CDR3 protein: CASSLGQGGGTQHF
D gene: NA; clone size: few; V gene: TRBV20-1; J gene: TRBJ2-1; CDR3 DNA: TGCACTGCTAATGACCCTGGACAGAATTACAATGAGCAGTTCTTC; CDR3 protein: CTANDPGQNYNEQFF
D gene: TRBD1; clone size: few; V gene: TRBV7-9; J gene: TRBJ1-1; CDR3 DNA: TGTGCCAGCAGCCGACACATGACAGGGGGCCTACAAACGAACACTGAAGCTTTCTTT; CDR3 protein: CASSRHMTGGLQTNTEAFF
D gene: NA; clone size: few; V gene: TRBV5-1; J gene: TRBJ2-1; CDR3 DNA: TGCGCCAGCAGCTTGATAGGACAAGGGAACAATGAGCAGTTCTTC; CDR3 protein: CASSLIGQGNNEQFF
D gene: TRBD1; clone size: NA; V gene: TRBV15; J gene: TRBJ2-7; CDR3 DNA: TGTGCCACCAGCAGACAACTGGACAGGTCCGAGCAGTACTTC; CDR3 protein: CATSRQLDRSEQYF
D gene: NA; clone size: many; V gene: TRBV20-1; J gene: TRBJ1-2; CDR3 DNA: TGCAGTGCTAGGGGGGGGGCGCGGGGCTACACCTTC; CDR3 protein: CSARGGARGYTF
D gene: NA; clone size: many; V gene: TRBV29-1; J gene: TRBJ2-6; CDR3 DNA: TGCAGCGTTGATAGTGTAGGGAACTCTGGGGCCAACGTCCTGACTTTC; CDR3 protein: CSVDSVGNSGANVLTF
D gene: TRBD1; clone size: few; V gene: TRBV12-3/TRBV12-4; J gene: TRBJ2-7; CDR3 DNA: TGTGCCAGCAGTTTAATGGGACAGGGCCTCCCGTACTTC; CDR3 protein: CASSLMGQGLPYF
D gene: NA; clone size: NA; V gene: TRBV20-1; J gene: TRBJ1-1; CDR3 DNA: TGCAGTGCTAGAGTACACACGAACACTGAAGCTTTCTTT; CDR3 protein: CSARVHTNTEAFF
D gene: TRBD2; clone size: many; V gene: TRBV7-8; J gene: TRBJ2-6; CDR3 DNA: TGTGCCAGCAGCTTACTGGCGGGAGGCTCTGGGGCCAACGTCCTGACTTTC; CDR3 protein: CASSLLAGGSGANVLTF
D gene: NA; clone size: NA; V gene: TRBV14; J gene: TRBJ2-1; CDR3 DNA: TGTGCCAGCAGCCAAGTAGGGCCGGTCAGTGAGCAGTTCTTC; CDR3 protein: CASSQVGPVSEQFF
D gene: TRBD1; clone size: many; V gene: TRBV19; J gene: TRBJ1-1; CDR3 DNA: TGTGCCAGTAGTACACAGGGGGCGAACACTGAAGCTTTCTTT; CDR3 protein: CASSTQGANTEAFF
D gene: NA; clone size: NA; V gene: TRBV29-1; J gene: TRBJ1-3; CDR3 DNA: TGCAGCGTTGTTGCAGCCTCTGGAAACACCATATATTTT; CDR3 protein: CSVVAASGNTIYF
D gene: NA; clone size: NA; V gene: TRBV7-2; J gene: TRBJ2-1; CDR3 DNA: TGTGCCAGCAGCTTAGGTCCCCTAGCGTACAATGAGCAGTTCTTC; CDR3 protein: CASSLGPLAYNEQFF
D gene: TRBD2; clone size: few; V gene: TRBV20-1; J gene: TRBJ2-1; CDR3 DNA: TGCAGTGCTAGATCTAGCGGGAGGGTCTACAATGAGCAGTTCTTC; CDR3 protein: CSARSSGRVYNEQFF
D gene: TRBD2; clone size: many; V gene: TRBV7-6; J gene: TRBJ2-3; CDR3 DNA: TGTGCCAGCAGCCTACTCAGCGGGAGTGGTACAGATACGCAGTATTTT; CDR3 protein: CASSLLSGSGTDTQYF
D gene: NA; clone size: many; V gene: TRBV15; J gene: TRBJ2-3; CDR3 DNA: TGTGCCACCAGCAGTGAAGGGCCTACAGATACGCAGTATTTT; CDR3 protein: CATSSEGPTDTQYF
D gene: TRBD1; clone size: many; V gene: TRBV20-1; J gene: TRBJ1-1; CDR3 DNA: TGCAGTGCTAGAGGACAGGGCCCTAACACTGAAGCTTTCTTT; CDR3 protein: CSARGQGPNTEAFF
D gene: TRBD1; clone size: NA; V gene: TRBV7-9; J gene: TRBJ1-6; CDR3 DNA: TGTGCCAGCACGCCACGGGACAGGGGTGATTCACCCCTCCACTTT; CDR3 protein: CASTPRDRGDSPLHF
D gene: NA; clone size: few; V gene: TRBV7-2; J gene: TRBJ2-5; CDR3 DNA: TGTGCCAGCAGCTTAGGCGCCAGGGAAGAGACCCAGTACTTC; CDR3 protein: CASSLGAREETQYF
D gene: NA; clone size: few; V gene: TRBV2; J gene: TRBJ2-3; CDR3 DNA: TGTGCCACCAGACTTGGGACCATCGATACGCAGTATTTT; CDR3 protein: CATRLGTIDTQYF
D gene: NA; clone size: few; V gene: TRBV25-1; J gene: TRBJ1-3; CDR3 DNA: TGTGCCAGCAGTGAATATCTCCACTATGGCTACACCATATATTTT; CDR3 protein: CASSEYLHYGYTIYF
D gene: TRBD2; clone size: few; V gene: TRBV11-2; J gene: TRBJ2-1; CDR3 DNA: TGTGCCAGCAGCGCCGGGACTAGCGGTCATAGTGAGCAGTTCTTC; CDR3 protein: CASSAGTSGHSEQFF
D gene: NA; clone size: many; V gene: TRBV10-2; J gene: TRBJ1-3; CDR3 DNA: TGCGCCAGCAGTGTATTGGACCCAATTTCGACTGGAAACACCATATATTTT; CDR3 protein: CASSVLDPISTGNTIYF
D gene: TRBD1; clone size: many; V gene: TRBV29-1; J gene: TRBJ1-1; CDR3 DNA: TGCAGCGTCGGGACAGCGAACACTGAAGCTTTCTTT; CDR3 protein: CSVGTANTEAFF
D gene: TRBD1; clone size: NA; V gene: TRBV4-2; J gene: TRBJ1-2; CDR3 DNA: TGTGCCGGCAGCCAATATCTCGATGCGGGACAGAACCGCTACACCTTC; CDR3 protein: CAGSQYLDAGQNRYTF
D gene: NA; clone size: NA; V gene: TRBV15; J gene: TRBJ1-2; CDR3 DNA: TGTGCCACCAGCAGAGGTAGACAGTCCTATGGCTACACCTTC; CDR3 protein: CATSRGRQSYGYTF
D gene: TRBD1; clone size: many; V gene: TRBV19; J gene: TRBJ2-1; CDR3 DNA: TGTGCCAGTAGTGGACAGGGCGCCAATGAGCAGTTCTTC; CDR3 protein: CASSGQGANEQFF
D gene: NA; clone size: NA; V gene: TRBV7-9; J gene: TRBJ1-1; CDR3 DNA: TGTGCCAGCAGCTTAGAGGGGGGCACTGAAGCTTTCTTT; CDR3 protein: CASSLEGGTEAFF
D gene: NA; clone size: NA; V gene: TRBV19; J gene: TRBJ2-2; CDR3 DNA: TGTGCCAGTAGGTCAGGGGCTCTGGGCACCGGGGAGCTGTTTTTT; CDR3 protein: CASRSGALGTGELFF
D gene: NA; clone size: many; V gene: TRBV7-3; J gene: TRBJ1-1; CDR3 DNA: TGTGCCAGCAGCTTCCCAGGGAGGACTGAAGCTTTCTTT; CDR3 protein: CASSFPGRTEAFF
D gene: NA; clone size: NA; V gene: TRBV24-1; J gene: TRBJ2-7; CDR3 DNA: TGTGCCACCAGTGGTAGAAAGGACGGATCCTACGAGCAGTACTTC; CDR3 protein: CATSGRKDGSYEQYF
D gene: NA; clone size: NA; V gene: TRBV5-6; J gene: TRBJ2-7; CDR3 DNA: TGTGCCAGCAGAACAGGCTCTCTCTTCCCCGAGCAGTACTTC; CDR3 protein: CASRTGSLFPEQYF